The 18 T cell receptor beta chains listed next were all sequenced from one sample in a study of vaccination effects on CD4 cells after COVID-19. Measured with immunoSEQ multiplex PCR; TCRdb has only the in-frame clones, and not every one. The table has 70,000 to 85,000 clones, 70% to 80% seen once; the top ten hold around 2.1%. The culture ran for about 10 days, and then CD4+ T cells were isolated. These TCRs are of unknown antigen specificity. The starting material was CD4+ T cells from PBMCs cultured without peptide, obtained before COVID-19 vaccination. These receptors came from a human donor who received a COVID-19 vaccine.

This chain connects TRBV11-2 to TRBJ2-5; a possible D gene is TRBD1 (5 bases). V was cut by 5 bases and J by 5 bases, with 21 bases left in between. Germline CDR1 SGHAT, CDR2 FQNNGV. The CDR3 extends over 16 amino acids. CDR3 nucleotides: TGTGCCAGCAGCCCGACCCCAGGGTCCCGGGTGGAGACCCAGTACTTC. This codes for CASSPTPGSRVETQYF.

The chain joins TRBV5-1 to TRBJ2-7, with 9 bases lining up with TRBD1. J lost 5 bases, V lost 4 bases, and 7 bases had no gene match. The germline gives CDR1 SGHRS, CDR2 YFSETQ. CDR3 size: 14 residues. CDR3 DNA sequence: TGCGCCAGCAGCGCAGGGACAGGGTCGGACGAGCAGTACGTC. Residues: CASSAGTGSDEQYV.

J is TRBJ2-7 and V is TRBV7-8; possible D gene TRBD2, 5 bases. The CDR3 contains 13 residues. Trimming took 1 base from V and 6 from J, leaving 10 bases between them. Germline V gene data show CDR1 as SGHVS and CDR2 as FQNEAQ. The CDR3 reads CASSLGGVREQYV. The CDR3 DNA follows: TGTGCCAGCAGCTTAGGGGGAGTACGCGAGCAGTACGTC.

The chain recombines TRBV30 with TRBJ2-2, with 9 bases lining up with TRBD1. Trimming took 5 bases from V and 4 from J; bases not matched to a gene: 5. This CDR3 comprises 14 residues. Germline CDR1 and CDR2: GTSNPN and SVGIG (reference sequence). The CDR3 here is CAWRGQGTTGELFF. The CDR3 coding sequence is TGTGCCTGGCGGGGACAGGGTACCACCGGGGAGCTGTTTTTT.

This clone was seen only a few times. V gene TRBV7-3 combines with J gene TRBJ2-1; the D gene is possibly TRBD1 (5 bases). Trimming removed 1 base at V and 5 bases at J, with 6 bases between. From germline, CDR1 is SGHTA and CDR2 FQGTGA. CDR3 size: 13 residues. CDR3 bases: TGTGCCAGCAGCTTAAGACAGCACAATGAGCAGTTCTTC. Translation: CASSLRQHNEQFF.

The V and J genes are TRBV9 and TRBJ1-2, with 7 positions matching TRBD1. The CDR3 extends over 15 amino acids. CDR1 and CDR2 from the germline V gene are SGDLS and YYNGEE. Trimming cost V 4 bases and J 4 bases; bases outside gene matches: 10. CDR3 sequence: CASSLLRTGTYGYTF. DNA for the CDR3: TGTGCCAGCAGCTTACTCCGGACAGGTACCTATGGCTACACCTTC.

The sample holds a few counts of this clone. This sample also contains other DNA sequences that code for the same CDR3. The CDR3 DNA is TGCGCCAGCAGCTTGGACGGCATTAACACTGAAGCTTTCTTT. As protein: CASSLDGINTEAFF. V usage is TRBV5-1 and J usage is TRBJ1-1; D call uncertain. The ends were cut back, 0 bases at V and 2 bases at J, with 8 bases in the middle. This CDR3 is 14 amino acids long. CDR1 and CDR2 (germline): SGHRS, YFSETQ.

This clone turned up a few times. The chain joins TRBV4-1 to TRBJ2-2, with TRBD1 as a possible D gene (6 bases). The germline V and J ends were trimmed by 3 bases and 6 bases, with 11 bases remaining between them. This CDR3 contains 14 residues. Germline V gives CDR1 MGHRA, CDR2 YSYEKL. CDR3 DNA: TGCGCCAGCAGCCATAACAGGGTTTCCGGGGAGCTGTTTTTT. Its translation is CASSHNRVSGELFF.

The sample holds one count of this clone. The chain links TRBV7-2 to TRBJ2-7, with D tentatively TRBD1 or TRBD2 (5 bases each). The CDR3 has 13 amino acids. Deletions cut 5 bases from V and 4 bases from J, with 12 bases between. The germline gives CDR1 SGHTA, CDR2 FQGNSA. The CDR3 here is CASSRVEGYEQYV. CDR3 DNA: TGTGCCAGCAGCCGGGTTGAGGGGTACGAGCAGTACGTC.

The gene calls are TRBV12-3 or TRBV12-4 and TRBJ1-1; D remains unclear. This CDR3 is built from 11 residues. Trimming took 7 bases from V and 0 from J, leaving 3 bases between them. CDR3 DNA sequence: TGTGCCAGCAAAGTGAACACTGAAGCTTTCTTT. Its translation: CASKVNTEAFF.

The rearrangement links TRBV7-2 to TRBJ1-1; 7 bases map to TRBD1. With V trimmed by 5 bases and J by 1 base, 4 bases remained unmatched. Germline assignment: CDR1 SGHTA and CDR2 FQGNSA. The CDR3 loop spans 14 amino acids. For the CDR3, the DNA is TGTGCCAGCAGCCCTCGGACAGGGAACACTGAAGCTTTCTTT. Residues: CASSPRTGNTEAFF.

The chain has TRBV7-3 and TRBJ2-5, with TRBD2 identical over 10 bases. The CDR3 loop spans 16 amino acids. Germline V lookup: CDR1 SGHTA, CDR2 FQGTGA. V was pared by 2 bases and J by 3 bases, with 6 bases of the junction left unmatched. The CDR3 loop reads CASSLSPGLAKETQYF. As DNA, the CDR3 is TGTGCCAGCAGCTTATCCCCGGGACTAGCGAAAGAGACCCAGTACTTC.

V is TRBV7-2 and J is TRBJ2-1, with 12 bases lining up with TRBD2. V dropped 3 bases and J dropped 7; count of bases not matched to a gene: 4. Germline CDR1 is SGHTA and CDR2 is FQGNSA. The CDR3 covers 15 residues. CDR3 in amino acids: CASSFTSGGWNEQFF. CDR3 DNA sequence: TGTGCCAGCAGCTTTACTAGCGGGGGGTGGAATGAGCAGTTCTTC.

V is TRBV9 and J is TRBJ2-1; a possible D gene is TRBD1 (5 bases). Trimming pared 1 base from V and 4 bases from J, leaving 24 bases between. Germline CDR1 is SGDLS and CDR2 is YYNGEE. The length of the CDR3 is 19 residues. CDR3 DNA: TGTGCCAGCAGCGTAAGGGGCTACGTTAGCCCAGCCAATTACAATGAGCAGTTCTTC. It translates to CASSVRGYVSPANYNEQFF.

The chain employs TRBV14 and TRBJ2-7, with D possibly being TRBD1 (6 bases). CDR1 and CDR2 (germline): SGHDN, FVKESK. V was shortened by 2 bases and J by 2 bases, with 13 bases between the two germline ends. The CDR3 loop spans 15 amino acids. The CDR3, as DNA: TGTGCCAGCAGCCAAACAGGGAAAGGCACCTACGAGCAGTACGTC. It encodes CASSQTGKGTYEQYV.

The chain employs TRBV9 and TRBJ1-1; the match to TRBD1 covers 11 bases. The CDR3 totals 15 residues. V trimming: 2 bases; J trimming: 4 bases; junction bases outside the gene matches: 4. Germline CDR1 and CDR2: SGDLS and YYNGEE. The CDR3, as DNA: TGTGCCAGCAGCGTCGGACAGGGGGCCAGCACTGAAGCTTTCTTT. It specifies CASSVGQGASTEAFF.

The rearrangement links TRBV6-6 to TRBJ1-1; D may be TRBD1 (6 bases). The germline V gene encodes CDR1 MNHNY and CDR2 SVGAGI (reference sequence). Trimming took off 2 bases at V and 7 bases at J, with 11 bases between the two ends. The CDR3 is 13 amino acids. The CDR3: CASSYRGGLEAFF. Here the CDR3 DNA reads TGTGCCAGCAGTTACAGAGGGGGTCTTGAAGCTTTCTTT.

This clone has only one observation. V is TRBV24-1 and J is TRBJ2-3; 14 bases line up with TRBD2. J gave up 3 bases and V 3 bases, and 10 bases lay outside the gene matches. CDR3 size: 19 residues. Germline CDR1 is KGHDR and CDR2 is SFDVKD. The CDR3 is CATSDPTSGGAVITDTQYF. CDR3 sequence (DNA): TGTGCCACCAGTGATCCGACTAGCGGGGGGGCCGTTATAACAGATACGCAGTATTTT.